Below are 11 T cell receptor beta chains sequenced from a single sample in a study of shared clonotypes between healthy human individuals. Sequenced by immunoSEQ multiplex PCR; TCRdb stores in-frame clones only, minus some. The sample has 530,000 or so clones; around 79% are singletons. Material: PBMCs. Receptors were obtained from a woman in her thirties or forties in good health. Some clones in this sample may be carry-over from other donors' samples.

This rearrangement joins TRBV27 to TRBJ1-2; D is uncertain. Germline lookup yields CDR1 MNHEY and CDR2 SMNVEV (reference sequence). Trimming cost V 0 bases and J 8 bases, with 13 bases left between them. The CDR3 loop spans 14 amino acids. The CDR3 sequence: CASSLSHLGSGYTF. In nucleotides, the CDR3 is TGTGCCAGCAGTTTATCGCATTTGGGGTCGGGCTACACCTTC.

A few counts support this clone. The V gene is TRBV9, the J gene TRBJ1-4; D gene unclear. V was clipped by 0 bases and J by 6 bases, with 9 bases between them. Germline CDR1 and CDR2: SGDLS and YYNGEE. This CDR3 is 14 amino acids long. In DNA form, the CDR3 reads TGTGCCAGCAGCGTAGACGGGCAGGATGAAAAACTGTTTTTT. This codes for CASSVDGQDEKLFF.

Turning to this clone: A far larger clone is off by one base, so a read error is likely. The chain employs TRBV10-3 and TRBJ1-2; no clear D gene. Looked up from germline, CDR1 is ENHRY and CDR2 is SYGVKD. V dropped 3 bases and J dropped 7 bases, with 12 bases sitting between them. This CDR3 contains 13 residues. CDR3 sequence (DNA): TGTGCCATCAGTGAAGGACGGATTGCTGGCTACACCTTC. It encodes CAISEGRIAGYTF.

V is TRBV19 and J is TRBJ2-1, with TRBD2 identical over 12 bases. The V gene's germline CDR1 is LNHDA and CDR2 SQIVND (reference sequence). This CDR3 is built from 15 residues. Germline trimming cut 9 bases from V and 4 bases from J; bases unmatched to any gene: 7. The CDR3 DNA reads TGTGCCAGCCACCGGACTAGCGGGAAATACAATGAGCAGTTCTTC. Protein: CASHRTSGKYNEQFF.

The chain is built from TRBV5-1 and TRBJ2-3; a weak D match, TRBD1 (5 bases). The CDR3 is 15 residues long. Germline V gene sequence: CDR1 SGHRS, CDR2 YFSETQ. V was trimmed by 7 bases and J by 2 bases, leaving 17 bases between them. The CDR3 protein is CASGPTAGNTDTQYF. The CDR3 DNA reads TGCGCCAGCGGGCCGACTGCAGGGAACACAGATACGCAGTATTTT. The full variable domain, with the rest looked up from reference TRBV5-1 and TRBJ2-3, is KAGVTQTPRYLIKTRGQQVTLSCSPISGHRSVSWYQQTPGQGLQFLFEYFSETQRNKGNFPGRFSGRQFSNSRSEMNVSTLELGDSALYLCASGPTAGNTDTQYFGPGTRLTVL.

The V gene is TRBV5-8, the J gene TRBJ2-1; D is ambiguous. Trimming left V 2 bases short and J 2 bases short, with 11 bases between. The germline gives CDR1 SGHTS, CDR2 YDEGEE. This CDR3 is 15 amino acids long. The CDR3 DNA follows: TGTGCCAGCAGCTTAGTTCCAGAGGCCTACAATGAGCAGTTCTTC. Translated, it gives CASSLVPEAYNEQFF.

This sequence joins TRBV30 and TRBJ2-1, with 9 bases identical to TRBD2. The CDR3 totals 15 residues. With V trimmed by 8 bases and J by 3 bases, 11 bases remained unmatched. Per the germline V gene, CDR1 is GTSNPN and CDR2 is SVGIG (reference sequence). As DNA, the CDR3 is TGTGCCGGAGTCCAGACTAGCGGACACTACAATGAGCAGTTCTTC. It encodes CAGVQTSGHYNEQFF.

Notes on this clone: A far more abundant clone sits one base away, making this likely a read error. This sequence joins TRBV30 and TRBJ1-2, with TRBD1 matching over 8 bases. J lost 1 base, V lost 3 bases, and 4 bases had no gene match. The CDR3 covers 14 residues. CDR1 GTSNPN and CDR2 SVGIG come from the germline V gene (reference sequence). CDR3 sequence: CAWRWDRSNYGYTF. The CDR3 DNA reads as TGTGCCTGGAGATGGGACAGGAGTAACTATGGCTACACCTTC.

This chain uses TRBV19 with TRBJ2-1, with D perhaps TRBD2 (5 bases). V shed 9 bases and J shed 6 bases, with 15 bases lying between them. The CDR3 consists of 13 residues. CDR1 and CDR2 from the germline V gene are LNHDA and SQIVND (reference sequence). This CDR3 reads CASRSDAGNEQFF. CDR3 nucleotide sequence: TGTGCCAGCCGTAGTGACGCGGGCAATGAGCAGTTCTTC.

The CDR3 sequence is CASRLTGEGEQYF. The CDR3 DNA reads TGTGCCAGCAGGCTGACAGGGGAGGGCGAGCAGTACTTC. This chain connects TRBV5-6 to TRBJ2-7; tentative D call: TRBD1 (8 bases). Trimming pared 5 bases from V and 6 bases from J, leaving 15 bases between. Germline assignment: CDR1 SGHDT and CDR2 YYEEEE. The CDR3 has 13 amino acids.

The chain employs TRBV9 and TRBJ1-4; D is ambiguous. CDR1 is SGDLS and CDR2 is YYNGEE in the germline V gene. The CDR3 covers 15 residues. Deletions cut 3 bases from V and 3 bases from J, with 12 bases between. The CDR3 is CASSASSAANEKLFF. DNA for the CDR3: TGTGCCAGCAGCGCCTCGTCGGCGGCTAATGAAAAACTGTTTTTT.